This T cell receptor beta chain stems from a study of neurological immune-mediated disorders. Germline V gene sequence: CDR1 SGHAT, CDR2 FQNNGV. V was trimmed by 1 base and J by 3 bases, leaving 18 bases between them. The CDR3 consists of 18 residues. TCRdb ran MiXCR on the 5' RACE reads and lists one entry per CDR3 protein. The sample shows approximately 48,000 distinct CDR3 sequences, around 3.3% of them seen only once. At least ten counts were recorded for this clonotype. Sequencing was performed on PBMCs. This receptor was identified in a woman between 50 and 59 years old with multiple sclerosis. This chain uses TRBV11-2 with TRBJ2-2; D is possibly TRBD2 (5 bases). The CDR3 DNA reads TGTGCCAGCAGCTTAGGGATTGGGTTAGCGCGTTACACCGGGGAGCTGTTTTTT. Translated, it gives CASSLGIGLARYTGELFF.